These 6 T cell receptor beta chains were all obtained from the same sample, sequenced in a study of preoperative IRX-2 immunotherapy in early breast cancer. TCRdb keeps only in-frame clones here, not all; method: immunoSEQ multiplex PCR. The data contain fewer than 25,000 clones, around nine tenths of them singletons. This sample's treatment: preoperative locoregional IRX-2 cytokine immunotherapy. The source material was tumor tissue, sampled after IRX-2 immunotherapy. These TCRs come from a human donor with breast cancer.

The rearrangement uses TRBV15 and TRBJ1-6; no reliable D call. Trimming cost V 2 bases and J 9 bases, with 11 bases left between them. CDR3 length: 14 residues. The V gene's germline CDR1 is LNHNV and CDR2 YYDKDF (reference sequence). The CDR3 nucleotides are TGTGCCACCAGCAGAAATTCAGGTGGTTCACCCCTCCACTTT. This gives the protein CATSRNSGGSPLHF.

This chain connects TRBV9 to TRBJ1-4; D remains ambiguous. Germline CDR1 and CDR2: SGDLS and YYNGEE. The ends were cut back, 2 bases at V and 7 bases at J, with 15 bases in the middle. The CDR3 is made up of 15 amino acids. The CDR3 nucleotides are TGTGCCAGCAGCGTCGATGGTACGGGTGGTGAAAAACTGTTTTTT. Amino acids: CASSVDGTGGEKLFF.

The CDR3 coding sequence is TGTGCCAGTACCGGGGGGCCGACCTATGGCTACACCTTC. Protein: CASTGGPTYGYTF. The chain employs TRBV19 and TRBJ1-2; TRBD1 is a possible D gene (6 bases). CDR3 length equals 13 residues. V lost 7 bases, J lost 4 bases, and 13 bases lay in between. From germline, CDR1 is LNHDA and CDR2 SQIVND (reference sequence).

CDR3 region: CASSIYRGPSGNTIYF. For the CDR3, the DNA is TGTGCCAGCTCAATCTACAGGGGTCCCTCTGGAAACACCATATATTTT. This rearrangement joins TRBV18 to TRBJ1-3; 7 bases line up with TRBD1. The germline V gene encodes CDR1 KGHSH and CDR2 LQKENI. This CDR3 spans 16 amino acids. V gave up 5 bases and J gave up 0 bases; unmatched junction bases: 7.

This chain joins TRBV6-5 and TRBJ2-5, with TRBD1 identical over 8 bases. TRBJ2-7 explains the end of the DNA better; the J call may be wrong. The CDR3 has 12 amino acids. Per the germline V gene, CDR1 is MNHEY and CDR2 is SVGAGI. The CDR3 spells CASGQGTYEQYF. The CDR3 DNA reads as TGTGCCAGCGGACAGGGTACATACGAGCAGTACTTC.

The CDR3 spells CASSLGSTDTQYF. The DNA for the CDR3 is TGTGCCAGCAGCTTGGGGAGCACAGATACGCAGTATTTT. V usage is TRBV11-2 and J usage is TRBJ2-3, with D uncertain. This CDR3 region has 13 residues. The V gene lost 3 bases and the J gene lost 0 bases, with 4 bases spanning the gap. CDR1 and CDR2 (germline): SGHAT, FQNNGV.